This T cell receptor beta chain was recovered during a study of blood T cells in healthy people across ages. The CDR3 extends over 16 amino acids. Germline V gene sequence: CDR1 MNHEY, CDR2 SMNVEV (reference sequence). V was pared by 6 bases and J by 8 bases, with 10 bases of the junction left unmatched. A J-beta primer mix and a sample-barcoded 5' primer were used in a second PCR of roughly 7 to 12 cycles. TCRdb itself ran the 5' RACE reads through MiXCR, one entry per CDR3 protein. The repertoire holds about 970,000 distinct CDR3 sequences, with roughly 51% as singletons. Each donor had roughly 10 milliliters of peripheral blood drawn.

Sequencing was carried out using blood. The gene calls are TRBV27 and TRBJ2-1; 13 positions match TRBD2. This receptor was obtained from a woman aged 60-75 years in good health. The CDR3 protein is CASSPTRTSGSYEQFF. The CDR3 bases are TGTGCCAGCAGCCCAACTCGGACTAGCGGGAGTTATGAGCAGTTCTTC.